The TCR beta chain under discussion was sequenced for a study of regulatory T cells in long-lasting Graves disease. The CDR3 contains 15 residues. Germline V CDR1 and CDR2: SQVTM, ANQGSEA. V lost 1 base, J lost 2 bases, and 5 bases stayed unmatched. Arm-PCR of CDR3 regions and iRepertoire HTBI primers were the basis on which TCR beta libraries were built. Each CDR3 protein is one row after TCRdb ran MiXCR on the multiplex PCR reads. This sample yields some 410,000 distinct CDR3 sequences, of which about a sixth are seen a single time; roughly a tenth belongs to the top ten. This clonotype showed up many times. Time point of the sample: newly diagnosed GD, antithyroid drugs for less than 3 months. The TCR library used RNA extracted from PBMCs. This sample also belongs to another study, concerning T cells in Graves' hyperthyroidism and ophthalmopathy. That paper states: The primer set for the first-round RT-PCR of the TCR CDR3 was HTBI.

The sample in question was peripheral blood mononuclear cells (PBMCs), obtained at new diagnosis, from a patient treated with antithyroid drugs. This clonotype was obtained from a woman aged 25 to 45 with Graves disease. The chain employs TRBV29-1 and TRBJ2-1, with 7 bases aligning to TRBD1. CDR3 in amino acids: CSVEVLDRTYNEQFF. CDR3 sequence (DNA): TGCAGCGTTGAAGTTTTGGACAGGACCTACAATGAGCAGTTCTTC.